These 8 T cell receptor beta chains originate from one sample sequenced in a study of blood T cell repertoires in COVID-19. Here immunoSEQ multiplex PCR was the method, and the copy in TCRdb shows in-frame clones only, minus some. This table holds about 140,000 clones, roughly 88% found once. Input material: peripheral blood. The receptors were gathered from a man aged 55 to 70 with active or convalescent COVID-19.

The chain recombines TRBV5-1 with TRBJ2-2; a possible D gene is TRBD1 (5 bases). CDR3 size: 16 residues. The germline CDR1 and CDR2 sequences are SGHRS and YFSETQ. Trimming removed 0 bases from V and 4 bases from J, with 13 bases in between. In nucleotides, the CDR3 is TGCGCCAGCAGCTTGGAGGCCAGGGCTGTCACCGGGGAGCTGTTTTTT. As protein: CASSLEARAVTGELFF. Drawing the rest from reference TRBV5-1 and TRBJ2-2, the complete variable domain is KAGVTQTPRYLIKTRGQQVTLSCSPISGHRSVSWYQQTPGQGLQFLFEYFSETQRNKGNFPGRFSGRQFSNSRSEMNVSTLELGDSALYLCASSLEARAVTGELFFGEGSRLTVL.

The chain recombines TRBV12-3 or TRBV12-4 with TRBJ1-1; the D is unclear. The CDR3 runs to 13 residues. V dropped 7 bases and J dropped 3 bases, with 12 bases sitting between them. In DNA form, the CDR3 reads TGTGCCAGCACCTTCCTCGAGGACACTGAAGCTTTCTTT. This sequence encodes CASTFLEDTEAFF.

The rearrangement links TRBV11-3 to TRBJ2-1; 8 bases match TRBD2. Germline CDR1 reads SGHNT; CDR2 reads YENEEA. V was pared by 5 bases and J by 7 bases, with 10 bases of the junction left unmatched. The CDR3 loop spans 15 amino acids. This CDR3 is CASSVRSGSLNEQFF. The CDR3, as DNA: TGTGCCAGCAGCGTTAGAAGCGGGAGTTTAAATGAGCAGTTCTTC.

The rearrangement joins TRBV6-1 to TRBJ1-5, with a possible D match to TRBD1 (5 bases). The CDR3 contains 14 residues. The V end was cut by 2 bases, the J end by 7 bases, with 12 bases between. Per germline, CDR1 MNHNS and CDR2 SASEGT. Here the CDR3 reads CASSENGSGQPQHF. The CDR3 DNA follows: TGTGCCAGCAGTGAAAACGGATCAGGGCAGCCCCAGCATTTT.

The chain employs TRBV27 and TRBJ2-5, with no clear D. Germline CDR1 MNHEY, CDR2 SMNVEV (reference sequence). The CDR3 runs to 11 residues. V was clipped by 8 bases and J by 5 bases, with 9 bases between them. The CDR3, as DNA: TGTGCCAGCGGAGCTGGGGAGACCCAGTACTTC. Translating gives CASGAGETQYF.

J is TRBJ2-1 and V is TRBV19, with 11 bases that match TRBD2. CDR1 is LNHDA, CDR2 SQIVND, per germline (reference sequence). V lost 7 bases, J lost 10 bases, and 9 bases stayed unmatched. This CDR3 has 14 residues. The CDR3 region has the DNA TGTGCCAGTACGATAGCGGGAGGGCCAGAAGAGCAGTTCTTC. It translates to CASTIAGGPEEQFF.

This clone appeared a few times. CDR3 residues: CASSEWREATDTQYF. CDR3 bases: TGTGCCAGCAGTGAGTGGCGGGAGGCCACAGATACGCAGTATTTT. This chain connects TRBV2 to TRBJ2-3; TRBD2 aligns across 8 bases. The CDR3 covers 15 residues. In germline, CDR1 is SNHLY, CDR2 FYNNEI. Germline trimming cut 3 bases from V and 2 bases from J; bases unmatched to any gene: 4.

The chain uses TRBV14 and TRBJ2-5; D not resolved. Trimming pared 3 bases from V and 4 bases from J, leaving 6 bases between. The CDR3 is made up of 12 amino acids. CDR1 is SGHDN, CDR2 FVKESK, per germline. The DNA for the CDR3 is TGTGCCAGCAGCCAGGGCCTAGAGACCCAGTACTTC. Its translation: CASSQGLETQYF. The entire variable domain, with the rest obtained from reference TRBV14 and TRBJ2-5, is as follows: EAGVTQFPSHSVIEKGQTVTLRCDPISGHDNLYWYRRVMGKEIKFLLHFVKESKQDESGMPNNRFLAERTGGTYSTLKVQPAELEDSGVYFCASSQGLETQYFGPGTRLLVL.